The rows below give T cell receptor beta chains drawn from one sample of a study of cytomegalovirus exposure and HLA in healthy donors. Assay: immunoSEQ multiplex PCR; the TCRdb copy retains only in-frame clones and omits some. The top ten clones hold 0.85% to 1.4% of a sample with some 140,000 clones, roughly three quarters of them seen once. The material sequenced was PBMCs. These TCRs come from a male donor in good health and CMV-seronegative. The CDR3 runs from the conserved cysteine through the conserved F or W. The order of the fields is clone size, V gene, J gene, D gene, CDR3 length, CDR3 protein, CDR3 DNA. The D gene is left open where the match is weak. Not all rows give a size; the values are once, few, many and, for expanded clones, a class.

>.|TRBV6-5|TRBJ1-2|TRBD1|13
CASSSSGGYGYTF
TGTGCCAGCAGTTCCTCAGGGGGATATGGCTACACCTTC
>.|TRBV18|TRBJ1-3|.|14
CASSPRGPGNTIYF
TGTGCCAGCTCACCACGGGGCCCGGGAAACACCATATATTTT
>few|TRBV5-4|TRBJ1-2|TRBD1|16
CASVKIGQGARYGYTF
TGTGCCAGCGTTAAGATAGGACAGGGGGCGCGATATGGCTACACCTTC
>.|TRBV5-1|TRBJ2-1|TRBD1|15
CASSFGDRWYIEQFF
TGCGCCAGCAGCTTTGGGGACAGGTGGTATATTGAGCAGTTCTTC
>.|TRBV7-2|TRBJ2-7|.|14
CASSLAAGPYEQYF
TGTGCCAGCAGCTTAGCTGCGGGGCCCTACGAGCAGTACTTC
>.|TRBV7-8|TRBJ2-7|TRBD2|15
CASSLRRGDSYEQYF
TGTGCCAGCAGCTTGCGCCGGGGGGACTCCTACGAGCAGTACTTC
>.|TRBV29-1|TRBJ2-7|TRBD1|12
CSVWDRAYEQYF
TGCAGCGTCTGGGACAGGGCCTACGAGCAGTACTTC
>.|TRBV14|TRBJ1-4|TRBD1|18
CASSQAGQGISTNEKLFF
TGTGCCAGCAGCCAAGCGGGACAGGGGATATCAACTAATGAAAAACTGTTTTTT
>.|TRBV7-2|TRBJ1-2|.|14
CASSLARDNYGYTF
TGTGCCAGCAGCTTAGCGCGGGATAACTATGGCTACACCTTC
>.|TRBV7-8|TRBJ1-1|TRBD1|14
CASSFGQGRTEAFF
TGTGCCAGCAGCTTTGGACAGGGGCGGACTGAAGCTTTCTTT
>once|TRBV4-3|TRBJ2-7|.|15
CASSQRPSEDYEQYF
TGCGCCAGCAGCCAACGCCCTAGTGAAGATTACGAGCAGTACTTC
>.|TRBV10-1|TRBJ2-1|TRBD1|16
CASSESAGGAGNEQFF
TGCGCCAGCAGTGAGTCAGCAGGGGGCGCGGGGAATGAGCAGTTCTTC
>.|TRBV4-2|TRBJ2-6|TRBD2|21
CASSQEVLAGGLTSGANVLTF
TGTGCCAGCAGCCAAGAGGTACTAGCGGGGGGGCTCACCTCTGGGGCCAACGTCCTGACTTTC
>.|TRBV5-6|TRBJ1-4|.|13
CASSLRRGEKLFF
TGTGCCAGCAGCCTCCGGCGGGGTGAAAAACTGTTTTTT
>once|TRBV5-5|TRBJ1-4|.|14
CASSRGGGNEKLFF
TGTGCCAGCAGCCGAGGGGGGGGAAATGAAAAACTGTTTTTT
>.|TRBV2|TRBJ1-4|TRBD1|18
CASSTQDRGQSLSEKLFF
TGTGCCAGCAGTACTCAGGACAGGGGGCAAAGTCTTAGTGAAAAACTGTTTTTT
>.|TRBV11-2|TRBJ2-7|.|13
CASSLDYTYEQYF
TGTGCCAGCAGCTTGGACTATACCTACGAGCAGTACTTC
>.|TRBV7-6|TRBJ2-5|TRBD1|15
CASSLGVRGLETQYF
TGTGCCAGCAGCTTAGGCGTCAGGGGGCTTGAGACCCAGTACTTC
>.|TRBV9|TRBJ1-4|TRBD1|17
CASSVRDRGDLNEKLFF
TGTGCCAGCAGCGTACGGGACAGGGGGGATCTTAATGAAAAACTGTTTTTT
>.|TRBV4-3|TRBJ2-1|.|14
CASSHETDYNEQFF
TGCGCCAGCAGCCATGAGACAGACTACAATGAGCAGTTCTTC
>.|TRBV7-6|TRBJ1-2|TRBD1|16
CASSLEPGQGAKGYTF
TGTGCCAGCAGCTTAGAACCCGGACAGGGGGCGAAGGGCTACACCTTC
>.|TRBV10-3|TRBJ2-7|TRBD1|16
CAISDGTGLRDYEQYF
TGTGCCATCAGTGATGGGACAGGTCTAAGGGACTACGAGCAGTACTTC
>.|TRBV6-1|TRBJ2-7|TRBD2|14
CASSTLDGGTPGYF
TGTGCCAGCAGTACCCTGGACGGGGGGACGCCGGGGTACTTC
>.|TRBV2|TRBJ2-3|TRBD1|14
CASGGTGGVDTQYF
TGTGCCAGCGGGGGGACAGGGGGTGTAGATACGCAGTATTTT
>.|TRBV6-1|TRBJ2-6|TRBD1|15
CASSPRGPGANVLTF
TGTGCCAGCAGCCCCAGGGGGCCCGGGGCCAACGTCCTGACTTTC
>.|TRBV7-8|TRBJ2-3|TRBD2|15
CASSLSGGAVDTQYF
TGTGCCAGCAGCCTGAGCGGGGGGGCGGTAGATACGCAGTATTTT
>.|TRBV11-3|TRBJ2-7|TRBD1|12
CASNPGTGKQYF
TGTGCCAGCAACCCCGGGACAGGGAAGCAGTACTTC
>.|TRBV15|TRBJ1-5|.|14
CATSRDLGGQPQHF
TGTGCCACCAGCAGAGATCTCGGCGGTCAGCCCCAGCATTTT
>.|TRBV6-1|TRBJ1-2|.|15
CASSEYLVQKYGYTF
TGTGCCAGCAGTGAGTACCTGGTACAGAAATATGGCTACACCTTC
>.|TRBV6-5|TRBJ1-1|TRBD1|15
CASSYGGQGKETAFF
TGTGCCAGCAGTTACGGGGGACAGGGTAAAGAGACGGCTTTCTTT
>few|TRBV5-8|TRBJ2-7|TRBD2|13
CASRLAGGSEQYF
TGTGCCAGCAGATTAGCGGGGGGCAGCGAGCAGTACTTC
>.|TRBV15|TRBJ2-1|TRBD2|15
CATSKKRGGLNEQFF
TGTGCCACCAGCAAGAAGCGGGGGGGTCTAAATGAGCAGTTCTTC
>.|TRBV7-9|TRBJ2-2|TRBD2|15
CASSIGLARTGELFF
TGTGCCAGCAGTATCGGACTAGCTCGTACCGGGGAGCTGTTTTTT
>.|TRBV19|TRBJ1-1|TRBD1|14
CASSIRDRNTEAFF
TGTGCCAGTAGTATAAGGGACAGGAACACTGAAGCTTTCTTT
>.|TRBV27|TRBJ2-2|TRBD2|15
CASSQAWGGTGELFF
TGTGCCAGCAGCCAAGCATGGGGGGGGACCGGGGAGCTGTTTTTT
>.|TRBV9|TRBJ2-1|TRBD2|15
CASSVGSGGAGEQFF
TGTGCCAGCAGCGTAGGAAGCGGGGGGGCCGGTGAGCAGTTCTTC
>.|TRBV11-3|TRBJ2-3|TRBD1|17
CASSLGQGRGGADTQYF
TGTGCCAGCAGCTTAGGCCAGGGAAGAGGGGGCGCAGATACGCAGTATTTT
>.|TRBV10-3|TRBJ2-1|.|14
CAISVGTLDNEQFF
TGTGCCATCAGTGTAGGGACACTAGACAATGAGCAGTTCTTC
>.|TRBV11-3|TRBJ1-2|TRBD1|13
CASSPDRDYGYTF
TGTGCCAGCAGCCCGGACAGGGATTATGGCTACACCTTC
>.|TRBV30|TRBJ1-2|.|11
CAWSARGGYTF
TGTGCCTGGAGCGCCCGAGGCGGCTACACCTTC
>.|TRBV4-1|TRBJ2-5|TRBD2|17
CASSPGTSGGYQETQYF
TGCGCCAGCAGCCCTGGGACTAGCGGGGGATACCAAGAGACCCAGTACTTC
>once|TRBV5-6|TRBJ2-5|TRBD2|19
CASSFGTSGGLHVGETQYF
TGTGCCAGCAGCTTCGGGACTAGCGGGGGTCTCCACGTGGGAGAGACCCAGTACTTC
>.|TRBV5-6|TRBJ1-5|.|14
CASSLGGGDQPQHF
TGTGCCAGCAGCTTGGGGGGGGGAGATCAGCCCCAGCATTTT
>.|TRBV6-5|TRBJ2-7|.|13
CASSYNGAVEQYF
TGTGCCAGCAGTTACAACGGAGCTGTCGAGCAGTACTTC
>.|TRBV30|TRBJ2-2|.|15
CAWSQGLAVSGELFF
TGTGCCTGGAGTCAGGGGCTAGCGGTTTCCGGGGAGCTGTTTTTT
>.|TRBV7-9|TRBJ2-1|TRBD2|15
CASSFTGGILNEQFF
TGTGCCAGCAGCTTTACGGGGGGGATCCTGAATGAGCAGTTCTTC
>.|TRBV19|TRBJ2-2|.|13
CACGPVDTGELFF
TGTGCCTGTGGGCCAGTGGACACCGGGGAGCTGTTTTTT
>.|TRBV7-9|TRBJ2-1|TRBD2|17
CSSSLRTSGGGYNEQFF
TGTTCCAGCAGCTTAAGGACTAGCGGGGGGGGCTACAATGAGCAGTTCTTC
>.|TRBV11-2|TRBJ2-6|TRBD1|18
CASSTIQGVVAGANVLTF
TGTGCCAGCAGCACAATACAGGGGGTGGTAGCTGGGGCCAACGTCCTGACTTTC
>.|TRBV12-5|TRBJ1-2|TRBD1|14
CASGPGTGRRGYTF
TGTGCTAGTGGTCCCGGGACAGGGCGCCGGGGCTACACCTTC
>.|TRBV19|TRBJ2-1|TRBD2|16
CASSIAGGGIYNEQFF
TGTGCCAGTAGTATCGCTGGCGGGGGGATTTACAATGAGCAGTTCTTC
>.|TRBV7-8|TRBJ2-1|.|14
CASSLDSSGDEQFF
TGTGCCAGCAGCTTAGACTCCTCCGGGGATGAGCAGTTCTTC